The T cell receptor beta chain under discussion was sequenced for a study of CD8+CD57+ T cells in acquired aplastic anemia. Genomic DNA constituted the template upon which TCR beta VDJ and CDR3 profiling was performed. TCRdb analysed the reads with MiXCR anew, one entry per CDR3 protein. This table has about 58,000 distinct CDR3 sequences, around 50% appearing once. Sequencing involved patients with CD8+CD57+ cell expansion previously shown by flow cytometry. Sequences were obtained from sorted CD4+, CD8+, or CD8+CD57+ T cells (not recorded which) from PBMCs. The receptor's source is a human donor with aplastic anemia.

Written as DNA, the CDR3 is TGTGCCATCAGTGAGTCTGGGCGGGGGGGCGACGAGCAGTACTTC. Amino acid sequence: CAISESGRGGDEQYF. The V gene is TRBV10-3, the J gene TRBJ2-5, with 9 bases fitting TRBD2. The J call may be in error: the DNA end matches TRBJ2-7 better. CDR1 ENHRY and CDR2 SYGVKD come from the germline V gene. The CDR3 loop spans 15 amino acids.